This paragraph covers one T cell receptor beta chain sequence. The clone's antigen remains unknown. It has no much larger one-base neighbor in the sample; base qualities were not kept. What the time point label conveys for this sample: pretreatment peripheral blood. A total of 25 to 30 patients with locally advanced or metastatic urothelial carcinoma, treated at Memorial Sloan Kettering on a trial protocol, made up the cohort. Peripheral blood mononuclear cells were collected pretreatment and during treatment, with between 1 and 8 total time points obtained per patient. The Qiagen DNeasy Blood extraction kit was used to purify genomic DNA from total PBMCs and tumor samples. PBMCs were collected pretreatment and during treatment, and were isolated and stored as previously described. This entry comes from a study of PD-L1 blockade in urothelial cancer (dated by TCRdb to about 2017). Notes on the research overall: All patients started therapy in about 2014 and received atezolizumab 1,200 mg intravenously every 3 weeks. Somatic, immune and clinical correlates of response to PD-L1 blockade with atezolizumab in urothelial cancer were the focus of an exploratory multi-omic analysis. Blood samples were analyzed at two time points: 3 weeks after treatment start (second dose) and 6 weeks after treatment start. Durable clinical benefit was defined as a progression-free survival longer than 6 months, and TCR features were additionally tested against progression-free survival and overall survival. Patients had an ECOG performance status of 0 or 1 and had received between 0 and 3 prior chemotherapy regimens. Pretreatment blood TCR-seq was available for twenty-nine patients, at least one posttreatment blood collection was obtained for some 24 patients, and tumor TCR-seq was available for some 24 patients. A median of about 140,000 T cells and 80,000 to 95,000 unique TCRs was obtained from blood samples, and a median clonality of approximately 0.08 was observed. Whole exome sequencing and RNA sequencing of pretreatment tumors were performed alongside TCR sequencing in the same patients. Durable clinical benefit was achieved by nine patients and was not achieved by 20 patients. About 85% of the 29 patients were identified as males with urothelial cancer of bladder origin, and a prior smoking history was reported by 18 of 29 patients. TCR sequencing covered pretreatment tumor samples and matched, serially collected peripheral blood taken before and after atezolizumab treatment. What the research found in general, with its limitations: A pretreatment peripheral blood TCR clonality below the median was linked to improved progression-free and overall survival. Small sample size (n ≈ 30) and many exploratory analyses mean the results are intended to be hypothesis-generating. Greater expansion of tumor-associated TCR clones in peripheral blood 3 weeks after the start of treatment was observed in patients with durable benefit (n of about 24, p = 0.022).

Synthetic TCR analog templates were spiked into each PCR so that absolute template abundance could be estimated from read counts. The immunoSEQ assay used bias-controlled V and J gene primers to amplify TCRbeta CDR3 regions from genomic DNA. Rearranged TCRbeta segments were sequenced at approximately 20X coverage. The study's own analysis went as follows. Sequencing errors were corrected by clustering and CDR3s were annotated against IMGT to assign V, D and J genes. Only productive TCRbeta rearrangements were used in downstream analyses, excluding out-of-frame or stop-codon sequences. Clonality was computed as one minus Shannon entropy normalized by the log of the number of unique productive sequences. Clones differing between time points or between blood and tumor were identified using Fisher's exact test with Benjamini-Hochberg correction, with an adjusted p below 0.01 applied as the threshold. Not all clones reach the TCRdb copy of this immuneACCESS table, which keeps in-frame sequences only. Checked studies attribute under half of the gap to unresolved V genes and leave the rest unexplained. Clone size and V and J calls were adopted from that table, with D and trimming inferred from the DNA. A total of roughly 130,000 clones appear in this sample, about 88% of them only once. Of the sample, 3% to 4% falls within the top ten clones.

Trimming takes 5 bases from V and 8 bases from J, and the germline ends sit 15 bases apart. CDR1 is given as SEHNR and CDR2 as FQNEAQ, both from the germline V gene (reference sequence). CDR3 length: 13 amino acids, cysteine to phenylalanine. Kept here is only the CDR3 DNA, which spans 39 bases and is read in frame from base 1. The source material was PBMCs, sampled around atezolizumab (anti-PD-L1) treatment. The receptor comes from a middle-aged man with urothelial cancer. The chain links TRBV7-9 with TRBJ1-2; the D segment could be TRBD1, given 6 matching bases. Here the CDR3 is given as CASSEPGHAGYTF. The sequenced DNA: TGTGCCAGCAGCGAACCGGGACACGCCGGCTACACCTTC.